This note documents a single TCR beta chain sequence. Authors' data handling: Nucleated cell counts were estimated from reference gene primer amplification. The repertoire was sequenced with immunoSEQ multiplex PCR; TCRdb's copy has only in-frame clones and lacks some. V and J calls and clone size come straight from that table; D and trimming were deduced from the DNA. The profile covers 250,000 to 300,000 clones, with about 85% appearing a single time and about 2.2% taken by the ten largest. This sample was included in a study of blood T cell repertoires in COVID-19. Across the study: Material from acute and convalescent COVID-19 was sourced from the United States, Italy and Spain. The analysed material was cDNA or gDNA that came from T cells, B-cell-depleted T cells, or PBMCs.

The CDR3 covers 13 residues. Trimming took 9 bases from V and 10 from J, leaving 21 bases between them. Germline CDR1 LNHDA, CDR2 SQIVND (reference sequence). The receptor comes from a woman aged 45-65 years who had recovered from COVID-19. This chain uses TRBV19 with TRBJ1-2; D is perhaps TRBD1 (5 bases). The sample consisted of peripheral blood. The DNA of the CDR3 is TGTGCCAGCTCCCGAGGGACTCCCAGGGCCTACACCTTC. It encodes CASSRGTPRAYTF. Looking up the rest from reference TRBV19 and TRBJ1-2 gives the full variable domain: DGGITQSPKYLFRKEGQNVTLSCEQNLNHDAMYWYRQDPGQGLRLIYYSQIVNDFQKGDIAEGYSVSREKKESFPLTVTSAQKNPTAFYLCASSRGTPRAYTFGSGTRLTVV.